What follows describes a single TCR beta chain. The antigen is unknown. This entry belongs to a study of CD8+ T cells in alopecia areata. About the research overall: It was oral tofacitinib, at 5 to 10 mg twice daily, that treated patients received.

Findings and caveats of the study: Greater clonality was observed in lesional scalp samples, especially alopecia totalis/universalis, versus normal scalp. Whereas mice showed it more clearly, TCR sharing across patients was murkier, possibly because of HLA.

Extracted RNA was reverse transcribed into cDNA, the sequencing template. Data came from immunoSEQ multiplex PCR; TCRdb stores just in-frame clones and leaves some out. This table holds some 120,000 clones, around three fifths found once. Individuals with alopecia areata gave both lesional scalp punch biopsies and peripheral blood for collection. V lost 6 bases to trimming and J lost 4 bases, with 12 bases between them. Germline V gene data show CDR1 as SQVTM and CDR2 as ANQGSEA. This CDR3 contains 12 residues. The starting material was CD4+ T cells sorted from blood, obtained at week 0. V usage is TRBV29-1 and J usage is TRBJ2-5, with a tentative D call TRBD1 (5 bases). The source is a human donor with alopecia areata. The CDR3 protein is CSVVVGAETQYF. The CDR3 bases are TGCAGCGTGGTAGTAGGGGCAGAGACCCAGTACTTC.